A single sample gave rise to the 28 T cell receptor beta chains below, sequenced in a study of cytomegalovirus exposure and HLA in healthy donors. PCR employed 60 Vbeta and 13 Jbeta primers. Repertoires were generated with immunoSEQ multiplex PCR, while TCRdb's copy carries only in-frame clones and drops some. The sample gives just over 60,000 clones, around 87% of which show up once; 1.4% to 1.5% is in the top ten. Sequences were obtained from PBMCs. These receptors were obtained from a man between 18 and 35 years old in good health and CMV-seronegative.

V gene TRBV2 combines with J gene TRBJ2-7; D is ambiguous. The length of the CDR3 is 11 residues. V was clipped by 3 bases and J by 3 bases, with 3 bases between them. CDR1 SNHLY and CDR2 FYNNEI come from the germline V gene. CDR3 in amino acids: CASSDIYEQYF. For the CDR3, the DNA is TGTGCCAGCAGTGACATCTACGAGCAGTACTTC.

The rearrangement links TRBV4-1 to TRBJ1-4; 8 positions agree with TRBD1. Germline V gives CDR1 MGHRA, CDR2 YSYEKL. Unmatched junction bases numbered 7, after V lost 2 bases and J lost 8 bases. CDR3 size: 15 residues. In DNA, the CDR3 is TGCGCCAGCAGCCAAATCGGGACAGGAGGGGAAAAACTGTTTTTT. It specifies CASSQIGTGGEKLFF.

This chain's CDR3 is CASSLTRADSPLHF. As DNA, the CDR3 is TGCGCCAGCAGCCTGACCAGGGCTGATTCACCCCTCCACTTT. This rearrangement joins TRBV5-1 to TRBJ1-6; D possibly corresponds to TRBD1 (5 bases). The CDR3 runs to 14 residues. Trimming pared 4 bases from V and 8 bases from J, leaving 13 bases between. The germline gives CDR1 SGHRS, CDR2 YFSETQ.

V and J are TRBV19 and TRBJ2-3, with 8 bases matching TRBD2. The germline V gene encodes CDR1 LNHDA and CDR2 SQIVND (reference sequence). This CDR3 is built from 15 residues. Trimming took 2 bases from V and 3 from J; bases not matched to a gene: 4. The CDR3 protein is CASSIRRGATDTQYF. The CDR3 DNA is TGTGCCAGTAGTATACGGCGGGGGGCGACAGATACGCAGTATTTT.

This chain's CDR3 is CASSLEGSFAEAFF. The CDR3 nucleotides read TGTGCCAGCAGTTTGGAGGGGAGTTTCGCTGAAGCTTTCTTT. The chain combines TRBV28 with TRBJ1-1, with D possibly being TRBD1 (5 bases). The germline V and J ends were trimmed by 3 bases and 6 bases, with 14 bases remaining between them. This CDR3 is 14 amino acids long. The germline gives CDR1 MDHEN, CDR2 SYDVKM.

V gene TRBV1 combines with J gene TRBJ1-2. TRBV1 is termed a pseudogene. This CDR3 comprises 13 residues. The CDR3 coding sequence is TGCACCAGCAGCCAAGGGTGTAGCTGTGGCTACACCTTC. Amino acid sequence: CTSSQGCSCGYTF.

The chain has TRBV7-9 and TRBJ2-7, with D maybe TRBD2 (5 bases). The CDR3 runs to 15 residues. CDR1 is SEHNR, CDR2 FQNEAQ, per germline (reference sequence). Trimming pared 5 bases from V and 2 bases from J, leaving 16 bases between. In DNA form, the CDR3 reads TGTGCCAGCAGCCAGGTCGGGGTTAGAGCCTACGAGCAGTACTTC. Protein sequence: CASSQVGVRAYEQYF.

V and J are TRBV18 and TRBJ1-1; D may be TRBD1 (5 bases). This CDR3 spans 13 amino acids. Germline loops: CDR1 KGHSH, CDR2 LQKENI. V was clipped by 0 bases and J by 8 bases, with 10 bases between them. This chain's CDR3 is CASSPPNPGEAFF. The CDR3 DNA sequence: TGTGCCAGCTCACCACCGAACCCAGGGGAAGCTTTCTTT.

The chain combines TRBV14 with TRBJ1-3, with 8 nucleotides matching TRBD1. The CDR3 totals 16 residues. Losses at the gene ends were 4 bases for V and 3 bases for J; bases not matched to a gene: 8. The germline V gene encodes CDR1 SGHDN and CDR2 FVKESK. CDR3 protein: CASSRLQGADGNTIYF. The CDR3 DNA reads as TGTGCCAGCAGCCGACTTCAGGGGGCAGATGGAAACACCATATATTTT.

This chain links TRBV23-1 with TRBJ2-7; 7 bases are shared with TRBD1. TRBV23-1 qualifies as an ORF whose function is uncertain. Trimming cost V 3 bases and J 2 bases; bases outside gene matches: 13. The CDR3 extends over 17 amino acids. CDR3 protein: CASSHTDRGQSAYEQYF. The CDR3 region has the DNA TGCGCCAGCAGTCACACGGACCGGGGACAGTCGGCCTACGAGCAGTACTTC.

The chain links TRBV4-1 to TRBJ1-1; 12 bases map to TRBD1. V shed 4 bases, J shed 4 bases, and the junction held 13 bases outside the gene matches. In germline, CDR1 is MGHRA, CDR2 YSYEKL. This CDR3 comprises 18 residues. As DNA, the CDR3 is TGCGCCAGCAGCCTCACCCCCGGGACAGGGGGCGGTCTCACTGAAGCTTTCTTT. Translated, it gives CASSLTPGTGGGLTEAFF.

The rearrangement joins TRBV30 to TRBJ1-1; the D is unclear. Germline V gives CDR1 GTSNPN, CDR2 SVGIG (reference sequence). The length of the CDR3 is 13 residues. V lost 2 bases and J 1 base, leaving 8 bases between the germline ends. The CDR3 nucleotides read TGTGCCTGGAGTAACTTAGAGAACACTGAAGCTTTCTTT. This gives the protein CAWSNLENTEAFF.

The gene calls are TRBV6-1 and TRBJ2-3; D is perhaps TRBD1 (5 bases). The CDR3 has 14 amino acids. Germline V gene sequence: CDR1 MNHNS, CDR2 SASEGT. V shed 2 bases and J shed 3 bases, with 9 bases lying between them. The CDR3 spells CASSEFRGTDTQYF. The CDR3 coding sequence is TGTGCCAGCAGTGAATTTAGGGGAACAGATACGCAGTATTTT.

The chain links TRBV28 to TRBJ1-5, with 7 bases lining up with TRBD1. This CDR3 comprises 14 residues. Germline V gives CDR1 MDHEN, CDR2 SYDVKM. The V and J ends lost 7 bases and 7 bases, in that order; junction bases with no gene match: 10. The CDR3 reads CASTLDRWGQPQHF. The CDR3 coding sequence is TGTGCCAGCACCCTGGACAGGTGGGGACAGCCCCAGCATTTT.

The chain links TRBV30 to TRBJ2-5; tentatively, D is TRBD2 (5 bases). The ends were cut back, 4 bases at V and 2 bases at J, with 8 bases in the middle. This CDR3 is built from 12 residues. Germline-derived CDR1 and CDR2 are GTSNPN and SVGIG (reference sequence). In DNA, the CDR3 is TGTGCCTGGAATTTAGCGCAAGAGACCCAGTACTTC. Translation: CAWNLAQETQYF. The variable domain in full, completed from reference TRBV30 and TRBJ2-5, reads SQTIHQWPATLVQPVGSPLSLECTVEGTSNPNLYWYRQAAGRGLQLLFYSVGIGQISSEVPQNLSASRPQDRQFILSSKKLLLSDSGFYLCAWNLAQETQYFGPGTRLLVL.

This sequence joins TRBV9 and TRBJ1-2; 7 bases fit TRBD1. The germline CDR1 and CDR2 sequences are SGDLS and YYNGEE. This CDR3 has 14 amino acids. V lost 0 bases, J lost 5 bases, and 4 bases stayed unmatched. The CDR3 DNA sequence: TGTGCCAGCAGCGTAGATTCAGGGGGGTATGGCTACACCTTC. Residues: CASSVDSGGYGYTF.

This chain links TRBV11-2 with TRBJ2-1, with TRBD2 matching 7 bases. The ends lost 2 bases at V and 9 bases at J; junction bases unmatched: 7. This CDR3 spans 14 amino acids. Germline CDR1 is SGHAT and CDR2 is FQNNGV. The CDR3 loop reads CASSLFGGSSEQFF. The CDR3 DNA follows: TGTGCCAGCAGCTTATTCGGGGGGAGTAGTGAGCAGTTCTTC.

This chain connects TRBV9 to TRBJ2-7; 7 bases are shared with TRBD1. Trimming cost V 4 bases and J 4 bases; bases outside gene matches: 5. The germline V gene encodes CDR1 SGDLS and CDR2 YYNGEE. This CDR3 has 13 amino acids. CDR3 sequence: CASSPGQVYEQYF. DNA of the CDR3: TGTGCCAGCAGCCCAGGACAGGTTTACGAGCAGTACTTC.

The chain carries TRBV19 and TRBJ1-5; D gene uncertain. The CDR3 extends over 12 amino acids. Germline loops: CDR1 LNHDA, CDR2 SQIVND (reference sequence). V lost 3 bases, J lost 5 bases, and 5 bases lay in between. The CDR3 loop is CASSIPYQPQHF. CDR3 in DNA: TGTGCCAGTAGTATCCCCTATCAGCCCCAGCATTTT.

The V and J genes are TRBV20-1 and TRBJ2-3; no clear D gene. The CDR3 sequence is 10 residues long. CDR1 and CDR2 from the germline V gene are DFQATT and SNEGSKA (reference sequence). V lost 7 bases and J 10 bases, leaving 12 bases between the germline ends. The CDR3: CSVPEVSQYF. In DNA form, the CDR3 reads TGCAGTGTCCCCGAGGTTTCGCAGTATTTT.

J is TRBJ1-1 and V is TRBV5-1; weak D call: TRBD1 (5 bases). V dropped 0 bases and J dropped 2 bases, with 14 bases sitting between them. This CDR3 region has 16 residues. Germline CDR1 and CDR2: SGHRS and YFSETQ. CDR3 sequence reads: CASSLGGVVPNTEAFF. The CDR3 nucleotides are TGCGCCAGCAGCTTGGGGGGGGTCGTTCCCAACACTGAAGCTTTCTTT.

This chain joins TRBV27 and TRBJ2-7, with a possible D match to TRBD2 (5 bases). The ends were cut back, 3 bases at V and 3 bases at J, with 9 bases in the middle. Germline V gene data show CDR1 as MNHEY and CDR2 as SMNVEV (reference sequence). The CDR3 contains 13 residues. The CDR3 coding sequence is TGTGCCAGCAGTTTGAGGGCGGGCTACGAGCAGTACTTC. Translated, it gives CASSLRAGYEQYF.

CDR3 region: CASNSLNTEAFF. CDR3 bases: TGTGCCAGCAATTCTCTGAACACTGAAGCTTTCTTT. The rearrangement links TRBV11-1 to TRBJ1-1; D remains ambiguous. Deletions cut 7 bases from V and 0 bases from J, with 6 bases between. The germline V gene has CDR1 SGHAT and CDR2 FQDESV (reference sequence). The CDR3 is 12 amino acids.

The chain employs TRBV7-2 and TRBJ2-7, with 8 bases that match TRBD2. V lost 4 bases and J lost 5; bases outside the gene matches: 16. Looked up from germline, CDR1 is SGHTA and CDR2 is FQGNSA. The CDR3 has 17 amino acids. Here the CDR3 reads CASSWRPGGTRAHEQYF. The CDR3, as DNA: TGTGCCAGCAGCTGGAGGCCGGGGGGGACTAGGGCGCACGAGCAGTACTTC.

In its sample, this clone was seen once. The rearrangement joins TRBV7-9 to TRBJ2-1; 12 nucleotides line up with TRBD1. CDR3 length: 17 residues. Per germline, CDR1 SEHNR and CDR2 FQNEAQ (reference sequence). The V gene end was trimmed by 3 bases and the J gene end by 9 bases; junction bases not matched to a gene: 12. CDR3 in amino acids: CASSLPVWDRGLGEQFF. Here the CDR3 DNA reads TGTGCCAGCAGCTTGCCGGTTTGGGACAGGGGGCTTGGTGAGCAGTTCTTC.

V is TRBV7-9 and J is TRBJ1-1; no firm D call. The CDR3 has 13 amino acids. Germline lookup yields CDR1 SEHNR and CDR2 FQNEAQ (reference sequence). V was cut by 4 bases and J by 1 base, with 7 bases left in between. CDR3 residues: CASSSEGNTEAFF. The CDR3, as DNA: TGTGCCAGCAGCTCGGAGGGGAACACTGAAGCTTTCTTT.

This clone was counted a single time. The rearrangement uses TRBV6-4 and TRBJ2-2; 11 nucleotides align to TRBD2. The CDR3 is made up of 15 amino acids. Germline loops: CDR1 MRHNA, CDR2 SNTAGT. Trimming removed 5 bases from V and 7 bases from J; junction bases left unmatched: 6. The CDR3 DNA reads as TGTGCCAGCAGTCCGACTAGCGGGGAGAGCGGGGAGCTGTTTTTT. Translation: CASSPTSGESGELFF.

The chain employs TRBV27 and TRBJ2-7; TRBD1 matches 7 bases. Germline CDR1 is MNHEY and CDR2 is SMNVEV (reference sequence). The CDR3 covers 14 residues. V lost 3 bases to trimming and J lost 7 bases; unmatched junction nucleotides: 9. The CDR3 nucleotides read TGTGCCAGCAGTTTTCGGGACAGATCGGGGGAGCAGTACTTC. It translates to CASSFRDRSGEQYF.